The 9 T cell receptor beta chains listed next were all sequenced from one sample in a study of blood T cell repertoires in COVID-19. This table comes from immunoSEQ multiplex PCR, and its TCRdb copy is limited to in-frame clones, with some not included. In the table there are 100,000 to 150,000 clones, around nine tenths of which are singletons. The specimen was peripheral blood. Source of these receptors: a man in his fifties or sixties with active or convalescent COVID-19.

The V gene is TRBV14, the J gene TRBJ2-1; 9 bases line up with TRBD2. V gave up 4 bases and J gave up 5 bases; unmatched junction bases: 6. The CDR3 contains 15 residues. The V gene's germline CDR1 is SGHDN and CDR2 FVKESK. The CDR3 protein is CASSPLAGGNNEQFF. As DNA, the CDR3 is TGTGCCAGCAGCCCTCTGGCGGGAGGGAACAATGAGCAGTTCTTC.

This clone was picked up a small number of times. The chain recombines TRBV5-1 with TRBJ1-6; 9 positions agree with TRBD1. The CDR3 runs to 16 residues. With 0 bases clipped from V and 10 bases from J, the junction kept 8 bases outside the gene matches. The germline gives CDR1 SGHRS, CDR2 YFSETQ. CDR3 in amino acids: CASSLAGDRARSPLHF. DNA of the CDR3: TGCGCCAGCAGCTTGGCCGGGGACAGGGCGAGGTCACCCCTCCACTTT. The full variable domain, rest sourced from reference TRBV5-1 and TRBJ1-6, is KAGVTQTPRYLIKTRGQQVTLSCSPISGHRSVSWYQQTPGQGLQFLFEYFSETQRNKGNFPGRFSGRQFSNSRSEMNVSTLELGDSALYLCASSLAGDRARSPLHFGNGTRLTVT.

The count of this clone is one. This chain links TRBV10-1 with TRBJ1-2, with D possibly being TRBD1 (5 bases). CDR1 WNHNN and CDR2 SYGVQD come from the germline V gene (reference sequence). The V end lost 7 bases, the J end lost 3 bases, and 18 bases lay between the germline ends. The CDR3 has 15 amino acids. The CDR3 nucleotides read TGCGCCAGCACCGCAGGGAGGGCTCTAGACTATGGCTACACCTTC. It yields the protein CASTAGRALDYGYTF.

The V and J genes are TRBV10-1 and TRBJ2-1; tentatively, D is TRBD1 (5 bases). There are 13 residues in the CDR3. V lost 2 bases and J 4 bases, leaving 6 bases between the germline ends. Germline V gives CDR1 WNHNN, CDR2 SYGVQD (reference sequence). The CDR3 is CASSEDSYNEQFF. CDR3 nucleotide sequence: TGCGCCAGCAGTGAGGACAGTTACAATGAGCAGTTCTTC.

The chain is built from TRBV4-3 and TRBJ2-2; TRBD2 matches 9 bases. Germline CDR1 is LGHNA and CDR2 is YSLEER. The CDR3 loop spans 16 amino acids. The V segment lost 4 bases and the J segment 4 bases; nucleotides outside the gene matches: 7. CDR3: CASSPLSGGRTGELFF. In DNA, the CDR3 is TGCGCCAGCAGCCCATTGAGCGGGGGGCGCACCGGGGAGCTGTTTTTT.

The chain links TRBV11-2 to TRBJ2-5; 7 nucleotides match TRBD2. The CDR3 is 17 amino acids. CDR1 is SGHAT and CDR2 is FQNNGV in the germline V gene. With 5 bases clipped from V and 2 bases from J, the junction kept 14 bases outside the gene matches. The CDR3, as DNA: TGTGCCAGCAGCCCCCGAGTCGGACTAGTGATTCAAGAGACCCAGTACTTC. The encoded protein is CASSPRVGLVIQETQYF.

The chain is built from TRBV28 and TRBJ2-2, with D hard to call. Per germline, CDR1 MDHEN and CDR2 SYDVKM. V lost 3 bases, J lost 1 base, and 6 bases lay in between. The CDR3 is 14 residues long. Here the CDR3 reads CASSFSGNTGELFF. The CDR3 DNA sequence: TGTGCCAGCAGTTTCTCAGGGAACACCGGGGAGCTGTTTTTT. Full variable domain (outside the CDR3, taken from reference TRBV28 and TRBJ2-2): DVKVTQSSRYLVKRTGEKVFLECVQDMDHENMFWYRQDPGLGLRLIYFSYDVKMKEKGDIPEGYSVSREKKERFSLILESASTNQTSMYLCASSFSGNTGELFFGEGSRLTVL.

This clone has just one count. The chain carries TRBV29-1 and TRBJ1-1; perhaps TRBD1 as D (6 bases). CDR1 SQVTM and CDR2 ANQGSEA come from the germline V gene. With 6 bases removed from V and 8 bases from J, the gap between germline ends came to 13 bases. The CDR3 covers 11 residues. CDR3 sequence: CSVEKDREAFF. CDR3 in DNA: TGCAGCGTGGAAAAGGACAGAGAAGCTTTCTTT.

CDR3 residues: CASSLGTGSGYTF. DNA of the CDR3: TGTGCCAGCAGCTTAGGGACAGGGAGTGGCTACACCTTC. J is TRBJ1-2 and V is TRBV7-2; 8 bases line up with TRBD1. J lost 7 bases, V lost 1 base, and 2 bases had no gene match. There are 13 residues in the CDR3. In germline, CDR1 is SGHTA, CDR2 FQGNSA.